What follows describes a single T cell receptor (beta chain). What it binds is not known. These data originate in a study of T cells expressing NK-cell markers. Study summary: Source material for TCR beta repertoires consisted of sorted CD3+CD56+NKG2C+, CD3+CD56+NKG2C- and CD3+CD56-NKG2C+ T cells. Seven HCMV-seropositive donors and one seronegative donor made up the eight sequenced donors.

Germline V CDR1 and CDR2: MDHEN, SYDVKM. The CDR3 consists of 15 residues. TCRdb reprocessed the 5' RACE reads; each CDR3 protein has one entry and no DNA is given. The table for this sample gives under 35,000 distinct CDR3 sequences. Broader study findings: Dominant NKG2C+ clonotypes accounted for roughly 1.0-8% of CD8+ T cells in about 6 donors.

The chain is built from TRBV28 and TRBJ2-7; TCRdb returns TRBD2, unconfirmable since there is no DNA. This sequence originates from a woman between 18 and 70 years old in good health. Sequenced material: blood T cells: a sorted CD56 or NKG2C T cell subset, CD4+ or CD8+ T cells, or bulk PBMC T cells (not recorded which). The CDR3 sequence is CASSPGTSGINEQYF.